This T cell receptor (beta chain) emerged from a study of CD8 T cells in ankylosing spondylitis (dated by TCRdb to between 2016 and 2019). Describing the broader study: To find TCR variants linked to disease, the study profiled T cell receptor beta repertoires in ankylosing spondylitis patients and healthy donors. The full study cohort comprised about 25 ankylosing spondylitis patients and 85 to 120 healthy donors. Peripheral blood was sampled, and synovial fluid was additionally collected from ankylosing spondylitis patients. Results and caveats for the whole study, not just this receptor: The disease-linked clones had a CD8+ phenotype and were found at relatively low frequencies in peripheral blood. Some of the motif variants had been reported before in the synovial fluid and blood of reactive arthritis patients, a finding that suggests common disease-initiation mechanisms. A TCR beta motif of several highly homologous amino acid variants appeared characteristic of blood from ankylosing spondylitis patients. According to the report, matched synovial fluid samples from ankylosing spondylitis patients were significantly enriched for the disease-linked clones.

The sample was run on an Illumina HiSeq 2500. Quantitative 5'-RACE with molecular barcodes was the method used to prepare the TCR beta libraries. The authors' pipeline ran thus. A new computational method, built on a probabilistic model of VDJ rearrangement, was used to identify disease-linked TCR variants. TCRdb applied fastp at Q25 and MiXCR to the public reads, then kept only in-frame beta chains. CDR3 protein sequences are deduplicated, and each keeps its most common genes and DNA. The V and J calls shown here were made by TCRdb, not taken from the authors' results. This sample holds about 130,000 distinct CDR3 sequences; about an eighth were observed only once. Together, the top ten hold around 4.1% of the sample. This clonotype has ten or more counts. Its antigen is unknown. Per-base qualities were not stored, and no clone one base away is much larger. V sheds 5 bases and J sheds 4 bases, leaving 17 bases between their ends. The germline V gene (reference sequence) gives CDR1 as DFQATT and CDR2 as SNEGSKA. Including cysteine and phenylalanine, the CDR3 has 14 amino acids. Kept here is only the CDR3 DNA, which spans 42 bases and is read in frame from base 1.

The receptor's source is a female donor with ankylosing spondylitis or in good health (not recorded which). The sample comprised blood, either unsorted or a sorted T cell fraction (not recorded which). Rearrangement joined TRBV20-1 to TRBJ1-1, with the D gene not clear enough to name. Here is the DNA: TGCAGTGCTCCTTCCGTGGAGTTGAGCACTGAAGCTTTCTTT. It translates as CSAPSVELSTEAFF.